The 21 T cell receptor beta chains in this list originate from one sample, sequenced in a study of CD8 T cells in ankylosing spondylitis. TCRdb analysed the 5' RACE reads with MiXCR anew, one entry per CDR3 protein. Found here are about 160,000 distinct CDR3 sequences, 9.8% of them singletons; the top ten hold about 14%. Sequencing was carried out using blood, either unsorted or a sorted T cell fraction (not recorded which). These TCRs come from a female donor with ankylosing spondylitis or in good health (not recorded which).

This clonotype appeared a few times. The CDR3 DNA reads TGTGCCAGCAGTTTGTGGGCAGCGGGAACTTATGAGCAGTTCTTC. It yields the protein CASSLWAAGTYEQFF. The chain uses TRBV12-3 or TRBV12-4 and TRBJ2-1, with 7 bases lining up with TRBD2. V shed 3 bases and J 8 bases; nucleotides not matched to a gene: 10. This CDR3 contains 15 residues.

This clonotype was seen only a few times. The chain combines TRBV7-2 with TRBJ2-3, with TRBD2 matching 9 bases. The CDR3 has 17 residues. Trimming at V came to 5 bases and at J to 0 bases, leaving 9 bases not matched to a gene. Germline CDR1 reads SGHTA; CDR2 reads FQGNSA. CDR3 sequence reads: CASSPRASGISTDTQYF. Here the CDR3 DNA reads TGTGCCAGCAGCCCAAGAGCTAGCGGGATTAGCACAGATACGCAGTATTTT. Based on the CDR3 plus reference TRBV7-2 and TRBJ2-3, the full variable domain is GAGVSQSPSNKVTEKGKDVELRCDPISGHTALYWYRQSLGQGLEFLIYFQGNSAPDKSGLPSDRFSAERTGGSVSTLTIQRTQQEDSAVYLCASSPRASGISTDTQYFGPGTRLTVL.

In DNA form, the CDR3 reads TGTGCCAGCAGCTCCATCCTAGCGGGATCGGGTGGGAACATTCAGTACTTC. Protein product: CASSSILAGSGGNIQYF. The rearrangement links TRBV11-2 to TRBJ2-4, with 9 bases lining up with TRBD2. Germline values: CDR1 SGHAT, CDR2 FQNNGV. The CDR3 is 17 residues long. J was trimmed by 7 bases and V by 4 bases; bases with no gene match: 14.

This clonotype was counted ten times or more. The chain uses TRBV7-6 and TRBJ2-3; tentatively, D is TRBD2 (6 bases). Trimming left V 3 bases short and J 0 bases short, with 16 bases between. The V gene's germline CDR1 is SGHVS and CDR2 FNYEAQ. CDR3 size: 17 residues. CDR3 nucleotides: TGTGCCAGCAGCTTCCGAGCTAGCGTCACTAGCACAGATACGCAGTATTTT. Its translation: CASSFRASVTSTDTQYF.

This clonotype was seen a few times. The chain recombines TRBV6-5 with TRBJ1-1, with D perhaps TRBD1 (5 bases). The CDR3 covers 15 residues. Germline CDR1 MNHEY, CDR2 SVGAGI. V was cut by 3 bases and J by 3 bases, with 14 bases left in between. As DNA, the CDR3 is TGTGCCAGCAGTTATGACCACGTGGGGGACACTGAAGCTTTCTTT. This codes for CASSYDHVGDTEAFF.

This clonotype was seen more than once but under ten times. The genes are TRBV15 and TRBJ2-5; unclear D gene. This CDR3 has 14 residues. The V and J ends lost 1 base and 2 bases respectively, with 8 bases between them. Germline V gene lookup returns CDR1 LNHNV and CDR2 YYDKDF (reference sequence). The CDR3 coding sequence is TGTGCCACCAGCAGAGCTGGGTTTCAAGAGACCCAGTACTTC. This translates into CATSRAGFQETQYF.

This clonotype was detected ten times or more. The rearrangement uses TRBV4-3 and TRBJ2-1; D uncertain. Germline values: CDR1 LGHNA, CDR2 YSLEER. Trimming took 1 base from V and 5 from J, leaving 6 bases between them. The CDR3 is 13 residues long. In nucleotides, the CDR3 is TGCGCCAGCAGCCAAGCCCAAGACAATGAGCAGTTCTTC. Amino acids: CASSQAQDNEQFF.

About this clonotype itself: A read error may be the cause here, since a much bigger clone is one base away. The chain is built from TRBV4-3 and TRBJ2-7, with 9 bases aligning to TRBD1. Trimming removed 1 base from V and 6 bases from J; junction bases left unmatched: 7. The CDR3 length is 15 residues. Germline assignment: CDR1 LGHNA and CDR2 YSLEER. CDR3 protein: CASSQAGQGPCEQYF. CDR3 nucleotide sequence: TGCGCCAGCAGCCAAGCCGGACAGGGGCCCTGCGAGCAGTACTTC.

The chain employs TRBV5-1 and TRBJ2-7, with 9 bases aligning to TRBD2. Germline V gene sequence: CDR1 SGHRS, CDR2 YFSETQ. This CDR3 contains 15 residues. Trimming took 3 bases from V and 3 from J; bases not matched to a gene: 7. The CDR3 sequence is CASSYRREGFYEQYF. The CDR3 DNA sequence: TGCGCCAGCAGCTATAGGCGGGAGGGCTTCTACGAGCAGTACTTC.

At least ten counts were recorded for this clonotype. This chain links TRBV12-3 or TRBV12-4 with TRBJ1-3, with a weak D call TRBD1 (5 bases). Trimming pared 11 bases from V and 13 bases from J, leaving 18 bases between. The CDR3 is 11 residues long. CDR3 sequence (DNA): TGTGCCGTCAGGGCAAAGGGGCAGATATATTTT. This codes for CAVRAKGQIYF.

The chain carries TRBV7-9 and TRBJ2-3, with 7 positions matching TRBD2. CDR1 is SEHNR, CDR2 FQNEAQ, per germline (reference sequence). Trimming removed 5 bases from V and 5 bases from J; junction bases left unmatched: 10. The CDR3 loop spans 15 amino acids. CDR3 in DNA: TGTGCCAGCAGCCCCCAAGGGGCTAGCGGAGATACGCAGTATTTT. Encoded protein: CASSPQGASGDTQYF.

This clonotype was seen at least ten times. The chain joins TRBV27 to TRBJ2-5, with D possibly TRBD1 on 6 matching bases. V lost 2 bases, J lost 4 bases, and 17 bases lay in between. The CDR3 totals 16 residues. Germline V gene lookup returns CDR1 MNHEY and CDR2 SMNVEV (reference sequence). The CDR3 is CASSLLAGEGVETQYF. CDR3 bases: TGTGCCAGCAGTTTACTGGCAGGCGAGGGGGTAGAGACCCAGTACTTC.

This clonotype was seen a handful of times. The CDR3 here is CSAFRPGTSGRYEQYF. The CDR3 nucleotides are TGCAGTGCTTTCCGGCCCGGGACTAGCGGGAGATACGAGCAGTACTTC. The chain recombines TRBV20-1 with TRBJ2-7; 14 positions match TRBD2. This CDR3 comprises 16 residues. The germline V gene encodes CDR1 DFQATT and CDR2 SNEGSKA (reference sequence). With 5 bases clipped from V and 4 bases from J, the junction kept 10 bases outside the gene matches.

The chain uses TRBV5-5 and TRBJ1-2; 7 bases line up with TRBD1. V trimming: 6 bases; J trimming: 6 bases; junction bases outside the gene matches: 8. This CDR3 has 13 amino acids. CDR1 SGHKS and CDR2 YYEKEE come from the germline V gene (reference sequence). DNA of the CDR3: TGTGCCAGCATCCCGACAGGGCATAATGGCTACACCTTC. It codes for CASIPTGHNGYTF.

This clonotype was seen a few times. V usage is TRBV20-1 and J usage is TRBJ2-7; D remains ambiguous. V was cut by 4 bases and J by 6 bases, with 10 bases left in between. CDR1 and CDR2 (germline): DFQATT, SNEGSKA (reference sequence). The CDR3 spans 11 residues. The CDR3 coding sequence is TGCAGTGCTATCCCGAAGGGCGAGCAGTACTTC. This translates into CSAIPKGEQYF.

This clonotype occurred many times. V usage is TRBV4-3 and J usage is TRBJ2-1; 11 bases align to TRBD1. The CDR3 spans 15 residues. Germline V gene sequence: CDR1 LGHNA, CDR2 YSLEER. Trimming cost V 3 bases and J 6 bases; bases outside gene matches: 4. The CDR3 nucleotides are TGCGCCAGCAGCCAGGGACAGGGGGATAGCAATGAGCAGTTCTTC. This sequence encodes CASSQGQGDSNEQFF.

This chain's CDR3 is CASSLGQVNQPQHF. The CDR3 DNA sequence: TGTGCCAGCAGCCTTGGACAGGTGAATCAGCCCCAGCATTTT. This chain connects TRBV13 to TRBJ1-5, with 7 bases that match TRBD1. The CDR3 covers 14 residues. Germline V CDR1 and CDR2: PRHDT, FYEKMQ (reference sequence). With V trimmed by 5 bases and J by 4 bases, 5 bases remained unmatched. The whole variable domain, remainder taken from reference TRBV13 and TRBJ1-5, is AAGVIQSPRHLIKEKRETATLKCYPIPRHDTVYWYQQGPGQDPQFLISFYEKMQSDKGSIPDRFSAQQFSDYHSELNMSSLELGDSALYFCASSLGQVNQPQHFGDGTRLSIL.

The V call is TRBV27, the J call TRBJ2-1; D is ambiguous. Per the germline V gene, CDR1 is MNHEY and CDR2 is SMNVEV (reference sequence). Trimming removed 3 bases from V and 5 bases from J, with 11 bases in between. The CDR3 sequence is 14 residues long. This CDR3 is CASSFGLVHNEQFF. The CDR3 bases are TGTGCCAGCAGTTTCGGGCTAGTCCACAATGAGCAGTTCTTC.

The chain recombines TRBV7-8 with TRBJ2-4; 11 bases are shared with TRBD2. Germline V lookup: CDR1 SGHVS, CDR2 FQNEAQ. V lost 2 bases to trimming and J lost 4 bases; unmatched junction nucleotides: 4. CDR3 length: 16 residues. CDR3 DNA: TGTGCCAGCAGCTTAACCCGACTAGCGGGGAAAAACATTCAGTACTTC. Its translation: CASSLTRLAGKNIQYF.

This clonotype was seen repeatedly, ten times or more. This sequence joins TRBV7-2 and TRBJ2-7; 7 bases map to TRBD1. V lost 4 bases to trimming and J lost 5 bases; unmatched junction nucleotides: 8. This CDR3 spans 14 amino acids. Germline assignment: CDR1 SGHTA and CDR2 FQGNSA. CDR3 in DNA: TGTGCCAGCAGCTCCTTGGACAGGAGCAACGAGCAGTACTTC. Translation: CASSSLDRSNEQYF.

The chain employs TRBV20-1 and TRBJ2-7; TRBD1 matches 10 bases. Trimming removed 1 base from V and 3 bases from J; junction bases left unmatched: 3. The V gene's germline CDR1 is DFQATT and CDR2 SNEGSKA (reference sequence). The CDR3 extends over 14 amino acids. The CDR3 DNA reads as TGCAGTGCTAGAGCTTGGACAGGGGGCTACGAGCAGTACTTC. Its translation: CSARAWTGGYEQYF.